What follows are 28 T cell receptor beta chains derived from one specimen sequenced in a study of blood T cell repertoires in COVID-19. TCRdb's table, derived via immunoSEQ multiplex PCR, lists solely in-frame clones and lacks some. The sample records some 42,000 clones, about 89% being singletons. Sequenced input: peripheral blood. The receptor source for this set is a human donor in a cohort sampled during active COVID-19.

The chain links TRBV9 to TRBJ1-1; the match to TRBD1 covers 8 bases. The length of the CDR3 is 17 residues. The germline V gene has CDR1 SGDLS and CDR2 YYNGEE. With 0 bases clipped from V and 1 base from J, the junction kept 8 bases outside the gene matches. The CDR3 DNA follows: TGTGCCAGCAGCGTAGAGGCAGGGGGCGGGAGGAACACTGAAGCTTTCTTT. It encodes CASSVEAGGGRNTEAFF.

The chain employs TRBV6-6 and TRBJ1-1; the match to TRBD1 covers 9 bases. Germline trimming cut 2 bases from V and 3 bases from J; bases unmatched to any gene: 1. Looked up from germline, CDR1 is MNHNY and CDR2 is SVGAGI (reference sequence). The CDR3 has 14 residues. In DNA, the CDR3 is TGTGCCAGCAGTTACAGGACAGGGGACACTGAAGCTTTCTTT. Protein sequence: CASSYRTGDTEAFF.

The rearrangement uses TRBV5-6 and TRBJ2-7; D is uncertain. CDR3 size: 14 residues. CDR1 and CDR2 (germline): SGHDT, YYEEEE. V shed 0 bases and J shed 1 base, with 8 bases lying between them. The DNA for the CDR3 is TGTGCCAGCAGCTTGGCCGGGTTGTCCTACGAGCAGTACTTC. Translating it yields CASSLAGLSYEQYF.

The count of this clone is one. This chain joins TRBV28 and TRBJ1-1; D perhaps matches TRBD1 (5 bases). Germline loops: CDR1 MDHEN, CDR2 SYDVKM. Trimming shortened V by 7 bases and J by 1 base, and 13 bases separated the two germline ends. The CDR3 extends over 14 amino acids. This CDR3 reads CASTGGGANTEAFF. The CDR3 nucleotides are TGTGCCAGCACCGGGGGAGGAGCGAACACTGAAGCTTTCTTT.

The CDR3 loop is CASSDEGNTEAFF. The CDR3 bases are TGTGCCAGCAGTGACGAGGGTAACACTGAAGCTTTCTTT. The gene calls are TRBV6-4 and TRBJ1-1; D gene uncertain. This CDR3 comprises 13 residues. Trimming left V 2 bases short and J 2 bases short, with 6 bases between. Germline V gives CDR1 MRHNA, CDR2 SNTAGT.

The CDR3 sequence: CATTGVEFF. The CDR3 DNA reads TGTGCCACCACAGGGGTGGAGTTCTTC. The chain joins TRBV21-1 to TRBJ2-1; the table's D call TRBD1 went unverified against the DNA. TRBV21-1 is flagged as a pseudogene. The CDR3 is 9 residues long.

This chain connects TRBV18 to TRBJ2-7, with 14 bases aligning to TRBD2. Trimming at V came to 3 bases and at J to 0 bases, leaving 4 bases not matched to a gene. The CDR3 extends over 17 amino acids. Germline CDR1 and CDR2: KGHSH and LQKENI. The CDR3: CASSPTSGGGSSYEQYF. The CDR3 coding sequence is TGTGCCAGCTCACCGACTAGCGGGGGGGGTAGCTCCTACGAGCAGTACTTC.

This chain links TRBV10-1 with TRBJ1-5; no clear D. The V end was cut by 3 bases, the J end by 0 bases, with 3 bases between. The CDR3 is 13 amino acids. Looked up from germline, CDR1 is WNHNN and CDR2 is SYGVQD (reference sequence). The CDR3 DNA follows: TGCGCCAGCAGTGACTGTAGCAATCAGCCCCAGCATTTT. This translates into CASSDCSNQPQHF.

The rearrangement joins TRBV7-2 to TRBJ2-7, with a tentative D call TRBD2 (6 bases). Trimming left V 5 bases short and J 4 bases short, with 9 bases between. Germline V gives CDR1 SGHTA, CDR2 FQGNSA. The CDR3 is 12 residues long. CDR3 residues: CASSISGYEQYF. CDR3 bases: TGTGCCAGCAGCATTAGCGGTTACGAGCAGTACTTC.

The chain employs TRBV7-2 and TRBJ2-7; TRBD1 matches 10 bases. Per germline, CDR1 SGHTA and CDR2 FQGNSA. V lost 4 bases and J lost 3; bases outside the gene matches: 6. The CDR3 covers 15 residues. CDR3: CASSWGQGNIYEQYF. As DNA, the CDR3 is TGTGCCAGCAGCTGGGGACAGGGGAATATCTACGAGCAGTACTTC.

This clone was detected once. This rearrangement joins TRBV27 to TRBJ2-7; 9 bases map to TRBD2. The ends lost 3 bases at V and 2 bases at J; junction bases unmatched: 2. Germline V lookup: CDR1 MNHEY, CDR2 SMNVEV (reference sequence). The CDR3 sequence is 14 residues long. As DNA, the CDR3 is TGTGCCAGCAGTTTTAGCGGGGGCACCTACGAGCAGTACTTC. This gives the protein CASSFSGGTYEQYF.

The rearrangement links TRBV19 to TRBJ2-7; a possible D gene is TRBD2 (7 bases). The CDR3 has 14 residues. From germline, CDR1 is LNHDA and CDR2 SQIVND (reference sequence). V was trimmed by 5 bases and J by 2 bases, leaving 13 bases between them. The CDR3, as DNA: TGTGCCAGTAGTTGGGGGGGGCCCCCCTACGAGCAGTACTTC. The encoded protein is CASSWGGPPYEQYF.

The chain carries TRBV5-1 and TRBJ1-6; possibly TRBD1 for D (6 bases). The V end was cut by 4 bases, the J end by 7 bases, with 9 bases between. This CDR3 has 13 residues. Germline CDR1 SGHRS, CDR2 YFSETQ. The CDR3 reads CASSPDRNSPLHF. In nucleotides, the CDR3 is TGCGCCAGCAGCCCGGACAGAAATTCACCCCTCCACTTT.

The gene calls are TRBV14 and TRBJ2-5, with 9 bases matching TRBD2. The germline gives CDR1 SGHDN, CDR2 FVKESK. The ends lost 2 bases at V and 4 bases at J; junction bases unmatched: 17. There are 19 residues in the CDR3. The CDR3 reads CASSQNPWRGGGFGETQYF. The CDR3 DNA is TGTGCCAGCAGCCAAAACCCCTGGCGGGGGGGAGGTTTTGGAGAGACCCAGTACTTC.

This clone has more than one count but fewer than ten. The V gene is TRBV18, the J gene TRBJ1-6; no reliable D call. Trimming left V 2 bases short and J 7 bases short, with 9 bases between. The CDR3 spans 14 residues. Germline V gene lookup returns CDR1 KGHSH and CDR2 LQKENI. The CDR3 bases are TGTGCCAGCTCACCAAACCTCGGGAATTCACCCCTCCACTTT. Protein product: CASSPNLGNSPLHF.

V is TRBV4-3 and J is TRBJ1-2; 7 nucleotides agree with TRBD1. This CDR3 spans 16 amino acids. V was clipped by 0 bases and J by 3 bases; unmatched bases: 7. Germline CDR1 LGHNA, CDR2 YSLEER. CDR3 coding DNA: TGCGCCAGCAGCCAAGAGTTAGGTGGACAGGACTATGGCTACACCTTC. It is translated as CASSQELGGQDYGYTF.

This chain joins TRBV11-2 and TRBJ2-7; tentative D call: TRBD1 (6 bases). The V gene lost 6 bases and the J gene lost 5 bases, with 17 bases spanning the gap. This CDR3 has 14 residues. The germline V gene has CDR1 SGHAT and CDR2 FQNNGV. The CDR3 reads CASSRTRTVDEQYF. CDR3 nucleotide sequence: TGTGCCAGCAGTCGCACCCGGACAGTGGACGAGCAGTACTTC. Looking up the rest from reference TRBV11-2 and TRBJ2-7 gives the full variable domain: EAGVAQSPRYKIIEKRQSVAFWCNPISGHATLYWYQQILGQGPKLLIQFQNNGVVDDSQLPKDRFSAERLKGVDSTLKIQPAKLEDSAVYLCASSRTRTVDEQYFGPGTRLTVT.

J is TRBJ1-6 and V is TRBV6-1; TRBD1 is a possible D gene (5 bases). The ends were cut back, 1 base at V and 0 bases at J, with 13 bases in the middle. CDR1 and CDR2 from the germline V gene are MNHNS and SASEGT. The CDR3 consists of 18 residues. CDR3 sequence reads: CASSEGQLPSSYNSPLHF. The CDR3 DNA reads TGTGCCAGCAGTGAAGGACAGTTGCCGAGCTCCTATAATTCACCCCTCCACTTT.

Here the CDR3 reads CASSSAGRNSPLHF. Here the CDR3 DNA reads TGTGCCAGCAGTTCGGCAGGGAGGAATTCACCCCTCCACTTT. This chain connects TRBV27 to TRBJ1-6, with D tentatively TRBD1 (5 bases). From germline, CDR1 is MNHEY and CDR2 SMNVEV (reference sequence). The CDR3 extends over 14 amino acids. Trimming removed 4 bases from V and 7 bases from J, with 11 bases in between.

The rearrangement joins TRBV4-1 to TRBJ2-6, with 7 bases matching TRBD1. Trimming cost V 4 bases and J 0 bases; bases outside gene matches: 9. The CDR3 contains 18 residues. Germline V gene data show CDR1 as MGHRA and CDR2 as YSYEKL. The CDR3 loop is CASSRLTGRTSGANVLTF. The DNA of the CDR3 is TGCGCCAGCAGCCGACTGACAGGGAGAACCTCTGGGGCCAACGTCCTGACTTTC.

This sequence joins TRBV10-3 and TRBJ2-1, with D uncertain. The germline gives CDR1 ENHRY, CDR2 SYGVKD. Deletions cut 4 bases from V and 9 bases from J, with 19 bases between. The CDR3 is 15 residues long. The CDR3 DNA reads as TGTGCCATCAGTGTTAGACTCGCGGTGTATGTTGAGCAGTTCTTC. This gives the protein CAISVRLAVYVEQFF.

A word on this clone: One end of the junction fails to match germline, which may point to a read error. The chain couples TRBV4-2 to TRBJ1-4, with 9 bases lining up with TRBD1. The CDR3 contains 16 residues. Per germline, CDR1 LGHNA and CDR2 YNFKEQ. CDR3 sequence reads: CASRQGQGSTNEKLFF. The CDR3, as DNA: TGTGCCAGCAGACAAGGACAGGGGTCCACTAATGAAAAACTGTTTTTT.

This chain joins TRBV7-9 and TRBJ2-7; a possible D gene is TRBD2 (7 bases). There are 15 residues in the CDR3. The germline V gene has CDR1 SEHNR and CDR2 FQNEAQ (reference sequence). V shed 2 bases and J shed 1 base, with 12 bases lying between them. The CDR3 DNA follows: TGTGCCAGCAGCTTAACGGGGGGCGCGTCCTACGAGCAGTACTTC. Its translation is CASSLTGGASYEQYF.

CDR3 in DNA: TGTGCCAGCAGCTTAGGGGGACAGGGACCCTACGAGCAGTACTTC. It is translated as CASSLGGQGPYEQYF. The chain recombines TRBV7-2 with TRBJ2-7; 9 positions agree with TRBD1. CDR3 length: 15 amino acids. J was trimmed by 2 bases and V by 1 base; bases with no gene match: 3. In germline, CDR1 is SGHTA, CDR2 FQGNSA.

The genes are TRBV5-5 and TRBJ2-5; the match to TRBD1 covers 11 bases. Germline V CDR1 and CDR2: SGHKS, YYEKEE (reference sequence). The CDR3 extends over 14 amino acids. J was trimmed by 2 bases and V by 4 bases; bases with no gene match: 1. The CDR3 DNA reads TGTGCCAGCAGCGGGACAGGGGGGCAAGAGACCCAGTACTTC. It translates to CASSGTGGQETQYF.

The rearrangement uses TRBV11-2 and TRBJ1-4; D is unclear. CDR1 SGHAT and CDR2 FQNNGV come from the germline V gene. The CDR3 length is 18 residues. V lost 5 bases to trimming and J lost 2 bases, with 21 bases between them. Here the CDR3 DNA reads TGTGCCAGCAGCGGCCGTCGCTATGGGGAGGTCACTAATGAAAAACTGTTTTTT. Translating it yields CASSGRRYGEVTNEKLFF.

This chain links TRBV9 with TRBJ2-5, with 8 bases identical to TRBD2. The CDR3 is made up of 15 amino acids. Germline CDR1 SGDLS, CDR2 YYNGEE. V shed 3 bases and J 1 base; nucleotides not matched to a gene: 5. The CDR3 sequence is CASSAGLGFQETQYF. CDR3 nucleotides: TGTGCCAGCAGCGCGGGACTAGGGTTCCAAGAGACCCAGTACTTC.

V and J are TRBV5-6 and TRBJ1-1, with D possibly matching TRBD1 (6 bases). V lost 6 bases and J 4 bases, leaving 19 bases between the germline ends. From germline, CDR1 is SGHDT and CDR2 YYEEEE. The CDR3 is 15 residues long. CDR3 bases: TGTGCCAGCACCCCGGTGGGGGCGCGCGGCACTGAAGCTTTCTTT. As protein: CASTPVGARGTEAFF.